The entry below describes one TCR beta chain. This entry comes from a study of blood T cell repertoires in COVID-19. The table came from immunoSEQ multiplex PCR; TCRdb's copy has only in-frame clones and leaves some out. The data show roughly 270,000 clones, 75% to 85% seen once. V dropped 6 bases and J dropped 6 bases, with 2 bases sitting between them. This CDR3 has 10 amino acids. Per germline, CDR1 SNHLY and CDR2 FYNNEI. The clonotype comes from a man in his fifties or sixties with active or convalescent COVID-19. What was sequenced was peripheral blood. This rearrangement joins TRBV2 to TRBJ1-4; no reliable D call. In DNA form, the CDR3 reads TGTGCCAGCAGCTATGAAAAACTGTTTTTT. This codes for CASSYEKLFF. Full variable domain (outside the CDR3, taken from reference TRBV2 and TRBJ1-4): EPEVTQTPSHQVTQMGQEVILRCVPISNHLYFYWYRQILGQKVEFLVSFYNNEISEKSEIFDDQFSVERPDGSNFTLKIRSTKLEDSAMYFCASSYEKLFFGSGTQLSVL.